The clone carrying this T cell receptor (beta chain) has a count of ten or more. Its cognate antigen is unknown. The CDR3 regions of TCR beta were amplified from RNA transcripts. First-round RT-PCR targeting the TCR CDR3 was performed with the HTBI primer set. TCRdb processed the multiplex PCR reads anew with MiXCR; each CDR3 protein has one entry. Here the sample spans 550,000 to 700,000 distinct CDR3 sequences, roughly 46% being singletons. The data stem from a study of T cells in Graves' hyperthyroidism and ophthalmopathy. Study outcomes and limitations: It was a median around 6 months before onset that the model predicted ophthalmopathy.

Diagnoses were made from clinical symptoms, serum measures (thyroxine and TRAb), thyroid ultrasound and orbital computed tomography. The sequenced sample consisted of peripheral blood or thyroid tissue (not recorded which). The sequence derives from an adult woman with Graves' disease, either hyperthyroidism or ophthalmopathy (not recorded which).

For the CDR3, the DNA is TGTGCCATCAGTGTGGCAGGGACTGGAGAGACCCAGTACTTC. Translation: CAISVAGTGETQYF. The chain employs TRBV10-3 and TRBJ2-5; a weak D match, TRBD2 (6 bases). Germline CDR1 ENHRY, CDR2 SYGVKD. The CDR3 has 14 amino acids. Trimming took 4 bases from V and 4 from J, leaving 13 bases between them.